This T cell receptor (beta chain) was obtained from a study of T-cell memory formation after mild COVID-19 (dated by TCRdb to the early 2020s). Notes on the research overall: Most TCR sequence clusters were specific to one of the two donors. The cohort was made up of two young adult volunteers, one female and one male, who were previously healthy. In a couple of donors, T-cell clones that expanded and contracted after mild COVID-19 were followed by sequencing TCRalpha and TCRbeta repertoires longitudinally.

As for this clonotype: The antigen it recognizes is unknown. The input lacks base qualities; no much larger clone sits a single base away.

The research as a whole found: Contracting CD4+ clones appeared mostly in the CM and EM memory subsets, whereas CD8+ clones were enriched in EMRA. Clones that contracted from day 15 to 85 showed balanced CD4/CD8 phenotypes, whereas a second wave of clones that expanded from day 15 to 37 leaned towards CD4+. Only two mild cases were covered in the study, and larger cohorts including severe cases with pre-infection samples were considered necessary. The second-wave clones that peaked on day 37 were not confirmed to be SARS-CoV-2 specific. The detection of some responding clones in pre-infection memory suggests that pre-existing cross-reactive memory T cells joined the SARS-CoV-2 response.

The CDR3 has 15 amino acids, counting the end cysteine and phenylalanine. This entry keeps only the CDR3 DNA: 45 bases, framed from base 1. V is reduced by 0 bases and J by 3 bases, leaving a spacing of 9 bases between them. As encoded in the germline V gene, CDR1 is LGHNA while CDR2 is YNFKEQ. Ficoll-Paque density gradient centrifugation was the method used to isolate PBMCs. This sample was sequenced with an Illumina NovaSeq 6000. cDNA libraries for TCRalpha and TCRbeta were prepared by 5'RACE using constant-segment primers, with sample barcodes and unique molecular identifiers added. RNA was extracted from every sample with Trizol reagent. Amplification of the libraries took two PCR steps, and the second step added a second sample barcode plus Illumina TruSeq adapters. Sequencing of the libraries was done on an Illumina NovaSeq, producing 2 x 150 bp paired-end reads. Processing in the source paper ran as follows. With migec v1.2.7, reads were demultiplexed and then collapsed into UMI-guided consensus sequences. With mixcr v2.1.11, UMI consensuses were aligned to TRA and TRB V and J templates and assembled into clonotypes. Clonotypes were classified as expanded or contracted when called significant by both edgeR and NoisET, with noise models trained on biological replicates. edgeR calls used a false discovery rate-adjusted p below 0.01 and a log2 fold-change threshold of 1. As an exploratory analysis of dynamics, max-normalized trajectories of the 1000 most abundant clonotypes were examined with PCA combined with hierarchical clustering. Separately sequenced CD4+ and CD8+ repertoires were used to assign a CD4 or CD8 phenotype to each responding clone. TCRdb handled the public reads itself, with Q25 trimming in fastp and clone calling in MiXCR, and kept productive beta chains. Rows with one shared CDR3 protein collapse into an entry with the most common genes and DNA. For this entry, the V and J calls and clone size follow TCRdb and not the study's own pipeline. The sample table lists 100,000 to 150,000 distinct CDR3 sequences, less than 6.5% of them with a count of one. 2% to 2.5% of the sample goes to the ten largest clones.

Sequencing input: PBMCs or a T cell subset sorted from them (not recorded which). Recombination connected TRBV4-2 to TRBJ2-1; TRBD1 is a possible D gene, resting on 5 matching bases. This TCR derives from an adult woman who had mild COVID-19 (a few samples of this study predate the infection). The sample titles of this study are shuffled in the database, so cell type and time point are left out; the donor was told from shared clones. CDR3 sequence: CASSQETASYNEQFF. The DNA sequence reads TGTGCCAGCAGCCAAGAGACAGCCAGCTACAATGAGCAGTTCTTC.